The entry that follows covers one T cell receptor (beta chain) sequence. Some clones are missing from TCRdb's copy, which holds only in-frame ones; the method was immunoSEQ multiplex PCR. The sample has tens of thousands of clones, 60% to 85% seen once. CDR1 is ENHRY and CDR2 is SYGVKD in the germline V gene. This CDR3 is built from 17 residues. J was trimmed by 2 bases and V by 4 bases; bases with no gene match: 7. This entry belongs to a study of a mutant IDH1 vaccine in newly diagnosed glioma. About the study: Of the patients given treatment, approximately 62% were male and 37.5% were female, and a mean age of roughly 40 years was recorded. Previous treatment comprised radiotherapy, temozolomide, or both, mostly both.

The time point denotes: baseline, week 1 (first vaccination visit). Treatment given: pre-vaccination baseline after standard-of-care therapy. Donors had new WHO grade 3 or 4 IDH1-mutant, ATRX-lost astrocytomas. The material was PBMCs, obtained from a glioma patient treated with radiotherapy, temozolomide or both. The J gene is TRBJ2-3, the V gene TRBV10-3, with 12 bases aligning to TRBD2. This TCR derives from a woman between 35 and 50 years old with glioma. CDR3 in DNA: TGTGCCATCAGTGGTGGTCTAGCGGGGGGGGTCACAGATACGCAGTATTTT. It is translated as CAISGGLAGGVTDTQYF.